This TCR beta chain was documented in a study of T cells in Graves' hyperthyroidism and ophthalmopathy. Researchers took RNA transcripts and amplified the TCR beta CDR3 regions from them. The TCR CDR3 first-round RT-PCR relied on the HTBI primer set. Each CDR3 protein gets one entry after TCRdb re-called the multiplex PCR reads with MiXCR. The sample carries about 360,000 distinct CDR3 sequences, about 15% recorded once. This clonotype showed up many times. The V and J ends lost 1 base and 5 bases respectively, with 12 bases between them. The CDR3 length is 14 residues. The germline V gene encodes CDR1 SGHTA and CDR2 FQGNSA.

This TCR was recovered from a woman younger than 30 with Graves' hyperthyroidism that later progressed to Graves' ophthalmopathy. This chain uses TRBV7-2 with TRBJ2-7; D is unresolved. Sequencing input: blood. The DNA of the CDR3 is TGTGCCAGCAGCTTAGTCAGAGCAGGCCACGAGCAGTACTTC. Translated, it gives CASSLVRAGHEQYF.